This T cell receptor beta chain was found in a study of vaccination and CD4 T cells after COVID-19 (dated by TCRdb to 2021 to 2024). At the level of the whole study: The convalescent cohort included six males and four females, with two Hispanic individuals, seven Caucasians, two Asians and one multiracial person. Each participant got two doses of either the Pfizer-BioNTech BNT162b2 vaccine (n=8) or the Moderna mRNA-1273 vaccine (n=2). Post-COVID blood samples from convalescent patients were collected a median of roughly 100 days after diagnosis, with a range of about 30 to 170 days. Post-vaccine blood samples were collected a median of about 11 weeks after the second vaccine dose, ranging from 14 to 241 days. For stimulating the cultures, overlapping spike peptide pools were used, derived from SARS-CoV-2 as well as from the common cold coronaviruses HCoV-NL63, HCoV-OC43 and HCoV-229E. Control cultures received a CEFX viral epitope pool as the positive control, an HIV-1 Nef peptide pool as the negative control, or no peptide. The spike-specific CD4+ TCR repertoire was compared before and after mRNA vaccination in ten to eleven COVID-19 convalescent patients and a handful of infection-naive healthy vaccine recipients. General findings and caveats noted by the study authors: Only a relatively small number of convalescent patients were included in the study, and early timepoints following natural infection were not analyzed. Nearly all vaccine-specific clones in convalescent patients (304 of 307) were mono-reactive for SARS-CoV-2 spike rather than cross-reactive with common cold coronaviruses. Among convalescent patients, a median about 86% of the SARS-CoV-2-reactive clones seen after vaccination appeared only after vaccination, which suggests priming specific to the vaccine. An increase in the median number of SARS-CoV-2-reactive clonotypes from 21 after infection to 38 after vaccination was observed, but the change was not found to be significant.

Library preparation used PCR. TCR sequencing of DNA from cultured CD4+ T cells used the Oncomine TCR Beta short-read assay at the Johns Hopkins FTIC core. Genomic DNA was extracted from the cultured CD4+ T cells with the QIAamp micro DNA kit. Oncomine TCR Beta libraries made from cultured CD4+ T cells were pooled using unique dual indexes and sequenced on an Illumina iSeq 100. The authors' analysis ran thus. Non-productive sequences were removed, and CDR3s that did not start with C, did not end with F or W, or were shorter than 7 amino acids were discarded. Antigen-specific clonotypes were identified using the MANAFEST web application through comparison of peptide-stimulated wells with reference and other culture wells. Positive clones required FDR below 0.05, an odds ratio above 5, and productive frequency above 0.1% in at least two of three replicate wells. A clonotype counted as cross-reactive if it showed significant expansion both in the SARS-CoV-2 spike wells and in at least one common cold coronavirus spike condition. Similarity between CDR3 sequences was evaluated in R version 3.6.1 using Levenshtein distances (stringdist) and unrooted phylogenetic trees (ape). TCRdb reworked the public reads: Q25 trimming with fastp, MiXCR clone assembly, productive beta chains retained. Under each unique CDR3 protein, matching rows form one entry showing the most common genes and DNA. These V and J calls originate from TCRdb's pipeline instead of the authors' own analysis. The sample table contains under 20,000 distinct CDR3 sequences; only one count was recorded for approximately 40% of them. The ten largest clonotypes hold 25% to 35% of the sample.

The sample's treatment or condition, from its label and the paper: approximately 9-day PBMC culture with coronavirus spike peptide pools or control peptides (ViraFEST assay). The ViraFEST assay was used in the study, in which antigen-specific T cells were expanded with peptide pools and expanded clonotypes were subsequently identified by TCR sequencing. Negative nucleocapsid antibody tests before and after vaccination confirmed that the healthy vaccine recipients had no prior SARS-CoV-2 infection. Each well held 2.1 million or so PBMCs cultured in IMDM containing approximately 5% human AB serum and approximately 9.4 IU/ml IL-2, with approximately 9.2 ug/ml peptide pools added. On days 3 and 7, half of the culture medium was replaced with fresh IL-2-containing medium. After 10 days of culture, CD4+ T cells were isolated by negative selection using the EasySep CD4+ T cell isolation kit. PBMCs were separated from whole blood using Ficoll-Paque Plus gradient centrifugation and then either used fresh or cryopreserved at -140C. Culture conditions were generally each tested in triplicate wells.

Note on this clonotype: Its antigen is unknown. No quality values exist for individual bases; no much larger clone is one base distant.

The starting material was CD4+ T cells from blood, cultured in vitro, obtained before SARS-CoV-2 vaccination. The clonotype comes from a human donor who received a COVID-19 vaccine.

The encoded CDR3 is CASSFLGSLEFF. The nucleotide sequence reads as follows: TGTGCCAGCAGTTTTTTGGGTTCGCTTGAGTTCTTC. The receptor chain draws on TRBV12-3 or TRBV12-4 and TRBJ2-1; there is no confident call for the D gene. V is shortened by 3 bases, J by 14 bases, and the region joining them spans 14 bases. From the cysteine up to the phenylalanine, the CDR3 has a length of 12 residues. CDR3 DNA only is kept here, 36 bases in frame from base 1.